This is a list of T cell receptor beta chains from one sample in a study of OX40 agonist ivuxolimab in advanced cancers. Clones were sequenced by immunoSEQ multiplex PCR, and TCRdb holds only the in-frame ones, with some missing. Of roughly 29,000 clones in the sample, approximately 90% were seen once. The specimen comprised CD4+ or CD8+ T cells sorted from blood, sampled in a trial of the OX40 agonist ivuxolimab. These receptors were obtained from an adult with an advanced solid tumor such as melanoma, head and neck, liver or kidney cancer. CDR3s include the opening cysteine and the closing phenylalanine or tryptophan. Each record gives: CDR3 protein, CDR3 DNA, J gene, clone size, D gene, V gene. A D gene is named only where the DNA matches it firmly. Rows give clone size only sometimes, using once, few, many, or a class for an expanded clone.

CAWMGQANTEAFF TGTGCCTGGATGGGGCAGGCGAACACTGAAGCTTTCTTT TRBJ1-1 few NA TRBV30
CASSNDRGTTLDTQYF TGTGCCAGCAGCAACGACAGGGGGACGACCCTAGATACGCAGTATTTT TRBJ2-3 NA TRBD1 TRBV28
CASGARGEGIYGYTF TGTGCCAGCGGGGCTCGGGGTGAGGGGATCTATGGCTACACCTTC TRBJ1-2 few NA TRBV6-1
CASSLSMGQGAETQYF TGTGCCAGCAGCTTATCAATGGGACAGGGGGCCGAGACCCAGTACTTC TRBJ2-5 few TRBD1 TRBV7-7
CASSLDARPGEQFF TGTGCCAGCAGCTTAGATGCCCGGCCAGGCGAGCAGTTCTTC TRBJ2-1 NA NA TRBV11-2
CASSPTSGNYNEQFF TGTGCCAGCAGCCCGACTAGCGGGAACTACAATGAGCAGTTCTTC TRBJ2-1 NA TRBD2 TRBV13
CASSSQGSNQPQHF TGTGCCAGCAGCTCTCAGGGTAGCAATCAGCCCCAGCATTTT TRBJ1-5 few NA TRBV7-9
CASSLAQGGNQPQHF TGTGCCAGCAGCTTGGCACAGGGCGGGAATCAGCCCCAGCATTTT TRBJ1-5 NA NA TRBV5-6
CASSWTSGGTDTQYF TGTGCCAGCAGCTGGACTAGCGGTGGCACAGATACGCAGTATTTT TRBJ2-3 NA TRBD2 TRBV7-9
CASSHWRDTYEQYF TGTGCCAGTAGCCACTGGAGGGACACCTACGAGCAGTACTTC TRBJ2-7 few NA TRBV19
CASSPERVSSREQYF TGTGCCAGCAGCCCGGAGAGGGTGTCAAGTCGGGAGCAGTACTTC TRBJ2-7 few NA TRBV5-4
CASSLGRGRFYGYTF TGTGCCAGCAGCTTGGGCAGGGGACGGTTCTATGGCTACACCTTC TRBJ1-2 NA NA TRBV7-9
CASSSGGHNEQFF TGTGCCAGCAGTTCCGGGGGACACAATGAGCAGTTCTTC TRBJ2-1 once NA TRBV28
CASSSRFGRWAKNIQYF TGTGCCAGCAGTTCGAGGTTCGGAAGGTGGGCCAAAAACATTCAGTACTTC TRBJ2-4 NA NA TRBV28
CASRPGWPDNEQFF TGTGCCAGCAGACCGGGTTGGCCAGATAATGAGCAGTTCTTC TRBJ2-1 NA NA TRBV27
CASKIGVGIYGYTF TGTGCCAGTAAAATCGGTGTCGGAATCTATGGCTACACCTTC TRBJ1-2 NA NA TRBV19
CASSWGTAYEQYF TGTGCCAGCAGTTGGGGGACAGCCTACGAGCAGTACTTC TRBJ2-7 once TRBD1 TRBV27
CASSWTGPDQPQHF TGTGCCAGCAGTTGGACAGGGCCAGATCAGCCCCAGCATTTT TRBJ1-5 NA TRBD1 TRBV27
CAWGTRGDYYGYTF TGTGCCTGGGGAACAAGGGGGGATTACTATGGCTACACCTTC TRBJ1-2 NA NA TRBV30
CASSLSDGNYEQYF TGCGCCAGCAGCCTTTCGGACGGGAACTACGAGCAGTACTTC TRBJ2-7 once NA TRBV4-3
CASSQRGPNTGELFF TGCGCCAGCAGCCAAAGGGGTCCGAACACCGGGGAGCTGTTTTTT TRBJ2-2 NA NA TRBV4-1
CASSPYHRTGPGETQYF TGTGCCAGCAGTCCATACCATCGGACAGGGCCGGGGGAGACCCAGTACTTC TRBJ2-5 NA TRBD1 TRBV28
CASESSTYEQYF TGTGCCAGCGAATCAAGCACCTACGAGCAGTACTTC TRBJ2-7 NA NA TRBV25-1
CASSETSDSYEQYF TGTGCCAGCAGTGAGACTAGCGACTCCTACGAGCAGTACTTC TRBJ2-7 few TRBD2 TRBV6-4
CATGTGESYEQYF TGTGCCACCGGGACAGGGGAATCCTACGAGCAGTACTTC TRBJ2-7 NA TRBD1 TRBV15
CASNPSNSYEQYF TGTGCCAGTAATCCCTCAAACTCCTACGAGCAGTACTTC TRBJ2-7 NA NA TRBV19
CASSMATNYGYTF TGTGCCAGTAGTATGGCCACCAACTATGGCTACACCTTC TRBJ1-2 NA NA TRBV19
CASSQMFNEQFF TGTGCCAGCAGCCAGATGTTCAATGAGCAGTTCTTC TRBJ2-1 NA NA TRBV7-8
CASSTVQGERETQYF TGTGCCAGCAGCACCGTACAGGGGGAGAGAGAGACCCAGTACTTC TRBJ2-5 NA NA TRBV21-1
CASSPRETVRYGYTF TGTGCCAGCAGCCCGCGCGAGACAGTCCGCTATGGCTACACCTTC TRBJ1-2 NA NA TRBV7-9
CSVEGTGSYNEQFF TGCAGCGTTGAGGGGACGGGTTCCTACAATGAGCAGTTCTTC TRBJ2-1 NA NA TRBV29-1
CASSLGGVAYNSPLHF TGTGCCAGCAGCTTGGGGGGAGTGGCCTATAATTCACCCCTCCACTTT TRBJ1-6 NA NA TRBV5-4
CASSDRAFMNTEAFF TGTGCCAGCAGTGACAGGGCGTTCATGAACACTGAAGCTTTCTTT TRBJ1-1 once TRBD1 TRBV9
CASSPSRAGNEQFF TGTGCCAGTAGCCCCTCTCGGGCGGGCAATGAGCAGTTCTTC TRBJ2-1 NA NA TRBV19
CASSIATSGNYYEQYF TGTGCCAGCAGCATCGCGACTAGCGGGAATTACTACGAGCAGTACTTC TRBJ2-7 NA TRBD2 TRBV7-6
CASSLAWGNTEAFF TGTGCCAGCAGCTTGGCCTGGGGGAACACTGAAGCTTTCTTT TRBJ1-1 NA NA TRBV5-6
CASSLVGPEDEQFF TGTGCCAGCAGCTTGGTGGGCCCCGAGGATGAGCAGTTCTTC TRBJ2-1 NA NA TRBV5-4
CASSELQPAGVDDTQYF TGTGCCAGCAGTGAACTTCAGCCCGCAGGGGTGGATGATACGCAGTATTTT TRBJ2-3 NA NA TRBV25-1
CASSLRAVSYEQYF TGTGCCAGCAGCTTAAGGGCAGTCTCCTACGAGCAGTACTTC TRBJ2-7 NA NA TRBV7-9
CASSPPPGLGTDTQYF TGTGCCAGCTCACCTCCCCCGGGACTAGGCACAGATACGCAGTATTTT TRBJ2-3 NA TRBD2 TRBV18
CASSVTETQYF TGTGCCAGCAGCGTTACGGAGACCCAGTACTTC TRBJ2-5 NA NA TRBV9
CASSRRTKPQGTDTQYF TGTGCCAGCAGCCGACGGACTAAACCTCAGGGCACAGATACGCAGTATTTT TRBJ2-3 once NA TRBV7-9
CSVRVTGDNSPLHF TGCAGCGTTCGGGTTACAGGAGATAATTCACCCCTCCACTTT TRBJ1-6 NA NA TRBV29-1
CAISGDLSGRPYEQYF TGTGCCATCAGTGGGGATTTAAGCGGGCGCCCCTACGAGCAGTACTTC TRBJ2-7 few NA TRBV10-3
CAQGEYGTGELFF TGTGCGCAGGGCGAATATGGAACCGGGGAGCTGTTTTTT TRBJ2-2 NA NA TRBV27
CASSQDPSGAQETQYF TGCGCCAGCAGCCAAGATCCGTCGGGGGCGCAAGAGACCCAGTACTTC TRBJ2-5 NA NA TRBV4-3
CASSQSGMGNNEQFF TGCGCCAGCAGCCAAAGCGGGATGGGTAACAATGAGCAGTTCTTC TRBJ2-1 NA TRBD2 TRBV4-3
CASSYQDRLKTGELFF TGTGCCAGCAGTTACCAAGACAGGCTAAAGACCGGGGAGCTGTTTTTT TRBJ2-2 NA NA TRBV27
CACASKVTNYGYTF TGTGCCTGTGCCTCGAAAGTCACTAACTATGGCTACACCTTC TRBJ1-2 NA NA TRBV30